This record looks at one TCR beta chain sequence and its context. Noted treatment: around 19 received Ad26.COV2.S at low or high dose, single or two shots; roughly 5 received placebo; per-sample allocation not given. Sampling was done on day 63 after the first vaccine or placebo injection. Donor was an adult aged 18-55 years in Boston. These data are taken from a study of Ad26.COV2.S vaccination and SARS-CoV-2 variants. Whole-study context: Trial arm assignment for the donor was COV1001 Ad26.COV2.S.

V shed 3 bases and J shed 4 bases, with 11 bases lying between them. This CDR3 has 13 amino acids. Germline CDR1 DFQATT, CDR2 SNEGSKA (reference sequence). The repertoire was sequenced with immunoSEQ multiplex PCR; TCRdb's copy has only in-frame clones and lacks some. The repertoire holds more than 300,000 clones, with around four fifths as singletons. This TCR derives from a person aged 18-65 years who received the Ad26.COV2.S COVID-19 vaccine or a placebo. The J gene is TRBJ2-3, the V gene TRBV20-1; D is possibly TRBD2 (6 bases). The sequencing here drew on peripheral blood, taken in a trial of Ad26.COV2.S vaccine versus placebo. The chain's CDR3 is CSASTSPPDTQYF. The CDR3 DNA reads as TGCAGTGCTAGTACTAGCCCCCCAGATACGCAGTATTTT.